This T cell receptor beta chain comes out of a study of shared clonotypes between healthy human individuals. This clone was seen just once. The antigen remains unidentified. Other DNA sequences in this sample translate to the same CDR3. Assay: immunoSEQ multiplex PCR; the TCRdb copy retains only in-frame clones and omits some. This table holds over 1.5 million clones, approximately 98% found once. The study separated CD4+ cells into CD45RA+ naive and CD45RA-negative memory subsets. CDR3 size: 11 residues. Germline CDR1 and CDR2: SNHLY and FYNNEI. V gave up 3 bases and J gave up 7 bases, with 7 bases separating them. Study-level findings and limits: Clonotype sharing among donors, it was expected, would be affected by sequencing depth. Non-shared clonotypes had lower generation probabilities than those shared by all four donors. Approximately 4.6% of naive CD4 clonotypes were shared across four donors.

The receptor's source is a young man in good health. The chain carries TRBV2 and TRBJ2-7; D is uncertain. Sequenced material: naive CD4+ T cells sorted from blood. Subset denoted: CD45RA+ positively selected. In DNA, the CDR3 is TGTGCCAGCAGTGAGGTAGGAGAGCAGTACTTC. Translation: CASSEVGEQYF. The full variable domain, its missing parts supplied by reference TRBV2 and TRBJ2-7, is EPEVTQTPSHQVTQMGQEVILRCVPISNHLYFYWYRQILGQKVEFLVSFYNNEISEKSEIFDDQFSVERPDGSNFTLKIRSTKLEDSAMYFCASSEVGEQYFGPGTRLTVT.